This T cell receptor (beta chain) was sequenced during a study of human T cells and chemical hapten exposure. The CDR3 covers 16 residues. In germline, CDR1 is SGHRS, CDR2 YFSETQ. V was shortened by 3 bases and J by 3 bases, with 17 bases between the two germline ends. TCRdb processed the 5' RACE reads anew with MiXCR; each CDR3 protein has one entry. The table records under 85,000 distinct CDR3 sequences, about 8% of them present only once. Unfractionated whole blood was the source of the extracted total RNA. The chain links TRBV5-1 to TRBJ2-3; perhaps D is TRBD1 or TRBD2 (5 bases each). This TCR was recovered from a male donor in good health. DNA of the CDR3: TGCGCCAGCAGCTCGGGACCGGGCAGTGGGACAGATACGCAGTATTTT. Protein: CASSSGPGSGTDTQYF. The variable domain in full, with the rest retrieved from reference TRBV5-1 and TRBJ2-3, is KAGVTQTPRYLIKTRGQQVTLSCSPISGHRSVSWYQQTPGQGLQFLFEYFSETQRNKGNFPGRFSGRQFSNSRSEMNVSTLELGDSALYLCASSSGPGSGTDTQYFGPGTRLTVL.